A single sample is the source of the 26 T cell receptor beta chains below, sequenced in a study of T cells in Graves' hyperthyroidism and ophthalmopathy. The CDR3 regions of TCR beta were amplified from RNA transcripts. RT-PCR in the first round (using the HTBI primer set) targeted the TCR CDR3. TCRdb itself ran the multiplex PCR reads through MiXCR, one entry per CDR3 protein. The sample lists under 400,000 distinct CDR3 sequences; 13% were seen once. The specimen sequenced was blood. These TCRs come from a woman younger than 35 with Graves' hyperthyroidism.

This clonotype was seen only a few times. V usage is TRBV4-2 and J usage is TRBJ2-1; D remains unclear. The ends were cut back, 0 bases at V and 7 bases at J, with 7 bases in the middle. The length of the CDR3 is 13 residues. CDR1 and CDR2 from the germline V gene are LGHNA and YNFKEQ. CDR3 DNA: TGTGCCAGCAGCCAAGAATCCCGGAATGAGCAGTTCTTC. Its protein is CASSQESRNEQFF.

This clonotype was seen at least ten times. The chain recombines TRBV11-2 with TRBJ1-4; unclear D gene. CDR1 is SGHAT and CDR2 is FQNNGV in the germline V gene. V was pared by 5 bases and J by 7 bases, with 11 bases between. CDR3 length: 13 amino acids. CDR3 coding DNA: TGTGCCAGCAGCCCATTTCTAACTGAAAAACTGTTTTTT. Its translation: CASSPFLTEKLFF.

In the case of this clonotype: A much larger clone lies a single base off, so this may be a read error. The chain links TRBV28 to TRBJ2-3, with 10 positions matching TRBD1. Germline V CDR1 and CDR2: MDHEN, SYDVKM. CDR3 length equals 15 residues. V lost 8 bases, J lost 5 bases, and 10 bases stayed unmatched. CDR3 residues: CASLPGTGVGDTQYF. The CDR3 nucleotides read TGTGCCAGCCTACCCGGGACAGGGGTGGGAGATACGCAGTATTTT.

As for this clonotype: This may be a read error: a much more frequent sequence differs by one nucleotide. The chain is built from TRBV2 and TRBJ2-2; 14 bases are a match to TRBD2. The CDR3 consists of 17 residues. Germline loops: CDR1 SNHLY, CDR2 FYNNEI. The CDR3 region has the DNA TGTGCCAGCAGTGAATGGACCGGGACTAGCGGGGGCGGGGAGCTGTCTTTT. Translation: CASSEWTGTSGGGELSF.

This clonotype was recorded many times. This chain uses TRBV28 with TRBJ2-7; 8 bases agree with TRBD1. The CDR3 is 12 amino acids. The trim removed 8 bases at V and 3 bases at J, leaving 3 bases unmatched. Germline assignment: CDR1 MDHEN and CDR2 SYDVKM. Here the CDR3 reads CASQGAVYEQYF. DNA for the CDR3: TGTGCCAGCCAGGGGGCTGTCTACGAGCAGTACTTC.

This clonotype was seen a few times. V is TRBV20-1 and J is TRBJ2-2, with TRBD1 matching 8 bases. CDR3 length: 16 residues. CDR1 DFQATT and CDR2 SNEGSKA come from the germline V gene (reference sequence). J gave up 6 bases and V 6 bases, and 15 bases lay outside the gene matches. CDR3 in amino acids: CSAPLRDRLSSGELFF. CDR3 DNA sequence: TGCAGTGCGCCGCTTAGGGACAGGCTGAGCTCCGGGGAGCTGTTTTTT.

The sample holds many counts of this clonotype. This rearrangement joins TRBV12-3 or TRBV12-4 to TRBJ2-7, with D possibly TRBD1 on 6 matching bases. V lost 5 bases to trimming and J lost 4 bases, with 12 bases between them. The CDR3 consists of 13 residues. The CDR3 DNA is TGTGCCAGCAGTCTCGGGACAAAATACGAGCAGTACTTC. Amino acid sequence: CASSLGTKYEQYF.

As concerns this clonotype: A much more abundant neighbour one base away suggests this may be a read error. V is TRBV20-1 and J is TRBJ2-7, with 8 nucleotides matching TRBD2. The germline CDR1 and CDR2 sequences are DFQATT and SNEGSKA (reference sequence). The CDR3 is made up of 12 amino acids. The CDR3 bases are TGCGGTGCTCCGGGACTAGGCGGCGAGCAGTACTTC. Amino acid sequence: CGAPGLGGEQYF.

The rearrangement joins TRBV19 to TRBJ2-1; D might be TRBD1 or TRBD2, each matching 5 bases. CDR1 and CDR2 (germline): LNHDA, SQIVND (reference sequence). The V and J ends lost 5 bases and 15 bases respectively, with 20 bases between them. This CDR3 spans 13 amino acids. This chain's CDR3 is CASSPGHNPLSFF. The CDR3 nucleotides are TGTGCCAGTAGTCCGGGGCACAACCCCCTCTCGTTCTTC. Full variable domain (rest looked up from reference TRBV19 and TRBJ2-1): DGGITQSPKYLFRKEGQNVTLSCEQNLNHDAMYWYRQDPGQGLRLIYYSQIVNDFQKGDIAEGYSVSREKKESFPLTVTSAQKNPTAFYLCASSPGHNPLSFFGPGTRLTVL.

This clonotype has at least ten counts. The chain has TRBV2 and TRBJ2-1; 7 positions match TRBD2. V shed 4 bases and J 1 base; nucleotides not matched to a gene: 4. CDR1 is SNHLY, CDR2 FYNNEI, per germline. This CDR3 has 15 amino acids. DNA for the CDR3: TGTGCCAGCAGTGGACGGACTAGATCCTACAATGAGCAGTTCTTC. Translating gives CASSGRTRSYNEQFF. Based on the CDR3 plus reference TRBV2 and TRBJ2-1, the full variable domain is EPEVTQTPSHQVTQMGQEVILRCVPISNHLYFYWYRQILGQKVEFLVSFYNNEISEKSEIFDDQFSVERPDGSNFTLKIRSTKLEDSAMYFCASSGRTRSYNEQFFGPGTRLTVL.

This clonotype was counted a few times. The chain is built from TRBV12-3 or TRBV12-4 and TRBJ2-5; D possibly corresponds to TRBD1 (6 bases). The V end was cut by 6 bases, the J end by 5 bases, with 10 bases between. The CDR3 loop spans 12 amino acids. The CDR3 loop reads CASRTTGETQYF. The CDR3, as DNA: TGTGCCAGCAGGACCACAGGGGAGACCCAGTACTTC.

This clonotype was counted at least ten times. This chain uses TRBV6-2 or TRBV6-3 with TRBJ2-7; no definite D call. CDR3 length: 11 residues. Germline-derived CDR1 and CDR2 are MNHEY and SVGEGT. V shed 5 bases and J shed 6 bases, with 8 bases lying between them. CDR3 region: CASSPRTEQYF. The DNA of the CDR3 is TGTGCCAGCAGTCCCAGGACCGAGCAGTACTTC.

CDR3 in DNA: TGCGCCAGCAGCTCCGCTTTTAGCGGGAGGGCGTCAGATACGCAGTATTTT. Its protein product is CASSSAFSGRASDTQYF. The J gene is TRBJ2-3, the V gene TRBV5-1; 11 positions match TRBD2. J gave up 4 bases and V 3 bases, and 10 bases lay outside the gene matches. The CDR3 runs 17 residues. Germline CDR1 SGHRS, CDR2 YFSETQ.

The V and J genes are TRBV11-2 and TRBJ2-2; 14 bases agree with TRBD2. Germline CDR1 reads SGHAT; CDR2 reads FQNNGV. The CDR3 covers 18 residues. Trimming removed 5 bases from V and 6 bases from J; junction bases left unmatched: 11. CDR3 residues: CASSPPRTSGRSSGELFF. The CDR3 nucleotides are TGTGCCAGCAGCCCACCCCGGACTAGCGGGAGGTCTTCCGGGGAGCTGTTTTTT.

The table lists this clonotype with a few counts. This chain links TRBV12-3 or TRBV12-4 with TRBJ1-3; D unresolved. The CDR3 runs to 15 residues. V shed 6 bases and J shed 0 bases, with 12 bases lying between them. Written as DNA, the CDR3 is TGTGCCAGCAGCTCTTTACCGGTCTCTGGAAACACCATATATTTT. This gives the protein CASSSLPVSGNTIYF.

The J gene is TRBJ2-7, the V gene TRBV9; D unclear. This CDR3 is 13 amino acids long. Germline V CDR1 and CDR2: SGDLS, YYNGEE. V gave up 0 bases and J gave up 7 bases, with 11 bases separating them. The CDR3 DNA follows: TGTGCCAGCAGCGTAGGCCCTTCTAGGGAGCAGTACTTC. Encoded protein: CASSVGPSREQYF. Together with reference TRBV9 and TRBJ2-7, the CDR3 gives the full variable domain: DSGVTQTPKHLITATGQRVTLRCSPRSGDLSVYWYQQSLDQGLQFLIQYYNGEERAKGNILERFSAQQFPDLHSELNLSSLELGDSALYFCASSVGPSREQYFGPGTRLTVT.

This clonotype was recorded a few times. The gene calls are TRBV24-1 and TRBJ2-6, with a weak D call TRBD1 (7 bases). CDR1 and CDR2 from the germline V gene are KGHDR and SFDVKD. The ends were cut back, 2 bases at V and 3 bases at J, with 22 bases in the middle. The CDR3 has 20 amino acids. The CDR3 reads CATSDSFGRQGKSGANVLTF. CDR3 DNA: TGTGCCACCAGTGATTCTTTCGGGAGACAGGGTAAAAGTGGGGCCAACGTCCTGACTTTC.

The chain has TRBV20-1 and TRBJ1-6; D perhaps matches TRBD1 (6 bases). The germline gives CDR1 DFQATT, CDR2 SNEGSKA (reference sequence). This CDR3 has 20 residues. Between the trimmed V and J ends, which lost 0 bases and 6 bases, there was a span of 27 bases. In nucleotides, the CDR3 is TGCAGTGCTAGAGATCGTTCTGAGGGGGTCACTGGTGGGTTTAATTCACCCCTCCACTTT. Its protein product is CSARDRSEGVTGGFNSPLHF.

This clonotype was observed many times. This chain links TRBV30 with TRBJ2-5; D ambiguous. The CDR3 runs to 14 residues. V lost 0 bases to trimming and J lost 2 bases, with 10 bases between them. The V gene's germline CDR1 is GTSNPN and CDR2 SVGIG (reference sequence). CDR3 in DNA: TGTGCCTGGAGTGTACGCACATATCAAGAGACCCAGTACTTC. Protein sequence: CAWSVRTYQETQYF.

This clonotype was recorded at least ten times. This chain links TRBV10-3 with TRBJ2-1; D not certain. Trimming stripped 2 bases from V and 2 bases from J, with 4 bases between. The V gene's germline CDR1 is ENHRY and CDR2 SYGVKD. There are 13 residues in the CDR3. CDR3 bases: TGTGCCATCAGTGAGAGGCCCTACAATGAGCAGTTCTTC. This codes for CAISERPYNEQFF.

This clonotype has at least ten counts. The chain recombines TRBV5-5 with TRBJ2-1; D call uncertain. The germline V gene has CDR1 SGHKS and CDR2 YYEKEE (reference sequence). The CDR3 covers 16 residues. V was cut by 3 bases and J by 10 bases, with 23 bases left in between. The CDR3: CASSSAFSYPTSEQFF. The CDR3 DNA reads as TGTGCCAGCAGCTCGGCCTTCTCCTACCCGACTTCAGAGCAGTTCTTC.

This clonotype was seen more than once but under ten times. The chain employs TRBV6-1 and TRBJ2-2; a possible D gene is TRBD1 (6 bases). Between the trimmed V and J ends, which lost 6 bases and 5 bases, there was a span of 13 bases. CDR1 is MNHNS and CDR2 is SASEGT in the germline V gene. This CDR3 has 14 amino acids. CDR3 coding DNA: TGTGCCAGCAGCGAGTGGGGGCTAACCGGGGAGCTGTTTTTT. The encoded protein is CASSEWGLTGELFF.

There are many counts of this clonotype. The gene calls are TRBV29-1 and TRBJ1-2; a possible D gene is TRBD1 (6 bases). Germline assignment: CDR1 SQVTM and CDR2 ANQGSEA. The CDR3 length is 15 residues. V was pared by 6 bases and J by 8 bases, with 25 bases between. CDR3 protein: CSVELGSRGWGGYTF. CDR3 nucleotide sequence: TGCAGCGTGGAGCTCGGTTCGAGGGGGTGGGGAGGCTACACCTTC. The complete variable domain, with remaining parts taken from reference TRBV29-1 and TRBJ1-2, reads SAVISQKPSRDICQRGTSLTIQCQVDSQVTMMFWYRQQPGQSLTLIATANQGSEATYESGFVIDKFPISRPNLTFSTLTVSNMSPEDSSIYLCSVELGSRGWGGYTFGSGTRLTVV.

This clonotype has more than one count but fewer than ten. The CDR3 reads CASGGAGLANNEQFF. CDR3 in DNA: TGTGCCAGCGGGGGGGCGGGACTAGCCAACAATGAGCAGTTCTTC. The V gene is TRBV2, the J gene TRBJ2-1; 9 nucleotides align to TRBD2. The CDR3 length is 15 residues. V lost 8 bases and J lost 5; bases outside the gene matches: 10. CDR1 is SNHLY, CDR2 FYNNEI, per germline.

This clonotype occurred a few times. The J gene is TRBJ1-3, the V gene TRBV12-3 or TRBV12-4; no firm D call. With 3 bases removed from V and 1 base from J, the gap between germline ends came to 7 bases. This CDR3 has 14 residues. The CDR3 nucleotides are TGTGCCAGCAGTTTCCTGGTTTCTGGAAACACCATATATTTT. Translation gives CASSFLVSGNTIYF.

The chain uses TRBV7-9 and TRBJ1-1, with D uncertain. The V gene lost 1 base and the J gene lost 4 bases, with 16 bases spanning the gap. CDR1 is SEHNR and CDR2 is FQNEAQ in the germline V gene (reference sequence). This CDR3 is 16 amino acids long. CDR3 bases: TGTGCCAGCAGCTTAGTTATAACCCCGCGGGGCACTGAAGCTTTCTTT. This translates into CASSLVITPRGTEAFF.